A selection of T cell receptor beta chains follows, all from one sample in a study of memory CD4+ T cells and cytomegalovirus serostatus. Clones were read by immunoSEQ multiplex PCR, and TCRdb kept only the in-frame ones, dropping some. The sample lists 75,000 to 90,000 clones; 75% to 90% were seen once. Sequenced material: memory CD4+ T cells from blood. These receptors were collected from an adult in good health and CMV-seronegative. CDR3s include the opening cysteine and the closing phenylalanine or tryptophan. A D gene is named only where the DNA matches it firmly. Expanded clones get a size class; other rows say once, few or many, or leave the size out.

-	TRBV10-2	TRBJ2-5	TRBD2	TGCGCCAGCAATAAGATACTAGCGGGGGTCCAAGAGACCCAGTACTTC	CASNKILAGVQETQYF
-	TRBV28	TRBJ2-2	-	TGTGCCAGCAGTATGGGCAGAGTCACCGGGGAGCTGTTTTTT	CASSMGRVTGELFF
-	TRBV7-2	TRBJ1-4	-	TGTGCCAGCAGCCCTGGCCGCATTCTGAATGAAAAACTGTTTTTT	CASSPGRILNEKLFF
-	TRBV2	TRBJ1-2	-	TGTGCCAGCATTCCTACCCCGAGGGTTCCCCATGGCTACACCTTC	CASIPTPRVPHGYTF
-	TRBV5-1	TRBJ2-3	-	TGCGCCAGCAGCTTGGCGGGGGTCAGCACAGATACGCAGTATTTT	CASSLAGVSTDTQYF
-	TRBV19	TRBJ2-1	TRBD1	TGTGCCAGTAGTACCGGGACAGGGTACAATGAGCAGTTCTTC	CASSTGTGYNEQFF
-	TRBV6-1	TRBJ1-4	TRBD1	TGTGCCAGCAGTCCCCGGACAGGGGGCCTTGAAAAACTGTTTTTT	CASSPRTGGLEKLFF
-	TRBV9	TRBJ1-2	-	TGTGCCAGCAGCGTAGGAACCGATGGCTACACCTTC	CASSVGTDGYTF
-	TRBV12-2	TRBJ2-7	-	TGTGCAAGTCGCTTAAGCCAGTCCATGGACGAGCAGTACTTC	CASRLSQSMDEQYF
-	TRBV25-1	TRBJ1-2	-	TGTGCCAGCAGTGAAGCGGGGGTTGCCTATGGCTACACCTTC	CASSEAGVAYGYTF
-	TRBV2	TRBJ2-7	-	TGTGCCAGCAGTAGTCAGGGGGAGGTCTACGAGCAGTACTTC	CASSSQGEVYEQYF
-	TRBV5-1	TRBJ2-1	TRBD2	TGCGCCAGCAGCTTCGCTAGCGGGGGCCCGTACAATGAGCAGTTCTTC	CASSFASGGPYNEQFF
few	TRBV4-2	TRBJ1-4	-	TGTGCCAGCAGCCCGTATGGTGAAAAACTGTTTTTT	CASSPYGEKLFF
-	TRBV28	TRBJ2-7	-	TGTGCCAGCAGGACGACAGACTACGAGCAGTACTTC	CASRTTDYEQYF
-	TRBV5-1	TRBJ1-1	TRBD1	TGCGCCAGCAGCTTGGGTTTAATATCTGGGGTCAGGGGGCGTTATCAGAACACTGAAGCTTTCTTT	CASSLGLISGVRGRYQNTEAFF
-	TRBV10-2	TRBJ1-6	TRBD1	TGCGCCAGCACCCAATTCGGACAGGGGGCCGGGGGTTCACCCCTCCACTTT	CASTQFGQGAGGSPLHF
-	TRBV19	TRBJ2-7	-	TGTGCCAGTAGTGAGGGGACCGCCTTAAGGCCATACGAGCAGTACTTC	CASSEGTALRPYEQYF
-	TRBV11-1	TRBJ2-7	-	TGTGCCAGCAGCTTCGTTCGGGGGCGCTCCTACGAGCAGTACTTC	CASSFVRGRSYEQYF
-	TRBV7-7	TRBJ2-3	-	TGTGCTAGCAGCTTAGAAGGAGGAGGGTGGGCAGGACCTAGCACAGATACGCAGTATTTT	CASSLEGGGWAGPSTDTQYF
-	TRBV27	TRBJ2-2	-	TGTGCCAGCAGGTGGCGGAACACCGGGGAGCTGTTTTTT	CASRWRNTGELFF
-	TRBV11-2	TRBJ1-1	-	TGTGCCAGCAGCTTAGTCGTTTCGGAAGCTTTCTTT	CASSLVVSEAFF
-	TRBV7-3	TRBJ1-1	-	TGTGCCAGCAGTAAACAGGGTAATGTGGTGACTGAAGCTTTCTTT	CASSKQGNVVTEAFF
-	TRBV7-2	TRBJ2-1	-	TGTGCCAGCAGCTTAGTTGCGGGGGCGCAGGACAATGAGCAGTTCTTC	CASSLVAGAQDNEQFF
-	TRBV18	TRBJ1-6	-	TGTGCCAGCTCAGAAGGGAAGGCAAACTATAATTCACCCCTCCACTTT	CASSEGKANYNSPLHF
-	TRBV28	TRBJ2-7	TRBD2	TGTGCCAGCAGTCCCCCTGGACTAGCGGGGCCGAACGAGCAGTACTTC	CASSPPGLAGPNEQYF
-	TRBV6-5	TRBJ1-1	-	TGTGCCAGCAGCAGGTCCCCGAGGGACACTGAAGCTTTCTTT	CASSRSPRDTEAFF
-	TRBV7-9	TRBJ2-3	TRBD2	TGTGCCAGCAGCAAACTAGCGGGGGGGAAGTATACGCAGTATTTT	CASSKLAGGKYTQYF
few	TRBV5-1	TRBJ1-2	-	TGCGCCAGCAGCTTGCAACAGTCAGGGGGCTACACCTTC	CASSLQQSGGYTF
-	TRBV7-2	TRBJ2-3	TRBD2	TGTGCCAGCGCACCTGTAGCGGGGCCCGCCGGTACGCAGTATTTT	CASAPVAGPAGTQYF
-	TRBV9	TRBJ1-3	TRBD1	TGTGCCAGCAGCACGCAGGCGGGACAGGGGGCCGGAAACACCATATATTTT	CASSTQAGQGAGNTIYF
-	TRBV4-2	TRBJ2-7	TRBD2	TGTGCCAGCAGCCAAAGGGCCGGGGGGGGGACATACGAGCAGTACTTC	CASSQRAGGGTYEQYF
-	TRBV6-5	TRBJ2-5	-	TGTGCCAGCACCGAATCGGGGACCTCCAGAGAGACCCAGTACTTC	CASTESGTSRETQYF
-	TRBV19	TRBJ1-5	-	TGTGCCAGTAGTATGGACCCGCAGGACCAGCCCCAGCATTTT	CASSMDPQDQPQHF
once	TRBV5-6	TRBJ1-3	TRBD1	TGTGCCAGCAGCTCGTCTGGGACAGTCTCTGGAAACACCATATATTTT	CASSSSGTVSGNTIYF
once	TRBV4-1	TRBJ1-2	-	TGCGCCAGCAGCCACTCATTTTCTCGCCCATCTTATGGCTACACCTTC	CASSHSFSRPSYGYTF
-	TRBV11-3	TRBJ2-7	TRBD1	TGTGCCAGCAGCTTAGATGGGGGACAGGGTTACGAGCAGTACTTC	CASSLDGGQGYEQYF
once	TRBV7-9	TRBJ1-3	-	TGTGCCAGCAGCTTAGGGTCTGGAAACACCATATATTTT	CASSLGSGNTIYF
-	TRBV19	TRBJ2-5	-	TGTGCCAGTAGTATAGTGGCAGGGCTAGGGGAGACCCAGTACTTC	CASSIVAGLGETQYF
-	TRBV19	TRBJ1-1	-	TGTGCCAGTAGTACCTCACTTCGACAGGTGATGAACACTGAAGCTTTCTTT	CASSTSLRQVMNTEAFF
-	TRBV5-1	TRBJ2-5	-	TGCGCCAGCAGCTTGGTGGGGTTGGGGAGAGGAGAGACCCAGTACTTC	CASSLVGLGRGETQYF
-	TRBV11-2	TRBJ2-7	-	TGTGCCAGCAGCCATGTCTGGGGACATCTCTACGAGCAGTACTTC	CASSHVWGHLYEQYF
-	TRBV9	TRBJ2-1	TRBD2	TGTGCCAGCAGCGTAACGTCTAGCGGGGGGGCAGTTGGTGAGCAGTTCTTC	CASSVTSSGGAVGEQFF
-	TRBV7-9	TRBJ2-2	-	TGTGCCAGCACCCCTTTGGTCGCGAACACCGGGGAGCTGTTTTTT	CASTPLVANTGELFF
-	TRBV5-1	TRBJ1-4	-	TGCGCCAGCAGCTTGGAGGCCAGGGGAAATGAAAAACTGTTTTTT	CASSLEARGNEKLFF
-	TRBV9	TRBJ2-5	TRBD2	TGTGCCAGCAGCGTAGCGCTAGCGGGACAAGAGACCCAGTACTTC	CASSVALAGQETQYF
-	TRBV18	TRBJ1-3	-	TGTGCTAGCTCACCGACAGACTCTGGAAACACCATATATTTT	CASSPTDSGNTIYF
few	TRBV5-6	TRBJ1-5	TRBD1	TGTGCCAGCAGCTTGGGTTGGACAGGGAAAAATCAGCCCCAGCATTTT	CASSLGWTGKNQPQHF
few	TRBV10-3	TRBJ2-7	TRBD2	TGTGCCATCAGGACTAGCGGGGGGAACTCCTACGAGCAGTACTTC	CAIRTSGGNSYEQYF
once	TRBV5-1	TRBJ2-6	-	TGCGCCAGCAGCTTGGACCGATACTCTGGGGCCAACGTCCTGACTTTC	CASSLDRYSGANVLTF
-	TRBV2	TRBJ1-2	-	TGTGCCAGCAGTGATGACTCACTCTCCTATGGCTACACCTTC	CASSDDSLSYGYTF
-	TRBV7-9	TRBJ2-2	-	TGTGCCAGCAGCCCTTACACCGGGGAGCTGTTTTTT	CASSPYTGELFF
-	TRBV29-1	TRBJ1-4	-	TGCAGCGCCTACGGCCGAACTAATGAAAAACTGTTTTTT	CSAYGRTNEKLFF
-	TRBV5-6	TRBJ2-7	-	TGTGCCAGCAGCTTGGCATGGGCCTCCTACGAGCAGTACTTC	CASSLAWASYEQYF